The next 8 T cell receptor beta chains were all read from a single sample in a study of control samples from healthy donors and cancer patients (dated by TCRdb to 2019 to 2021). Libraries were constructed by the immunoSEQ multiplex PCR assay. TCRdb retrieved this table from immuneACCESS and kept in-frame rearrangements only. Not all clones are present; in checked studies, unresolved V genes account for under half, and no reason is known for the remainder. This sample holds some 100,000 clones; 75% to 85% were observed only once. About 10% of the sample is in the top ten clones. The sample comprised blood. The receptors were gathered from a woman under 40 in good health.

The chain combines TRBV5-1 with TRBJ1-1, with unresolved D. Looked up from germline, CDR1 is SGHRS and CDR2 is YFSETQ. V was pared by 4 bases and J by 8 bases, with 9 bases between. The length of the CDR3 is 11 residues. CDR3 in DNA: TGCGCCAGCAGCACCGGCTCCGAAGCTTTCTTT. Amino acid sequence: CASSTGSEAFF.

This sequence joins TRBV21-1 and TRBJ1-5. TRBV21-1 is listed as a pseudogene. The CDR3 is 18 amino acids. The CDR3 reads CASSKGRSGRGGNQPQHF. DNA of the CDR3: TGTGCCAGCAGCAAAGGTCGTAGTGGGAGGGGCGGCAATCAGCCCCAGCATTTT.

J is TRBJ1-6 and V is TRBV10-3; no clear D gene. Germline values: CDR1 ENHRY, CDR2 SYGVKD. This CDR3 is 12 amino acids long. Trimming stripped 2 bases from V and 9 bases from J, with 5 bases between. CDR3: CAISEGSSPLHF. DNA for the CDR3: TGTGCCATCAGTGAGGGAAGTTCACCCCTCCACTTT.

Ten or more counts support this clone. The CDR3: CASSGTTGSYGYTF. DNA of the CDR3: TGCGCCAGCAGCGGGACGACCGGGAGCTATGGCTACACCTTC. The rearrangement uses TRBV10-1 and TRBJ1-2, with D possibly TRBD1 on 5 matching bases. Trimming cost V 6 bases and J 4 bases, with 15 bases left between them. The CDR3 totals 14 residues. The germline V gene encodes CDR1 WNHNN and CDR2 SYGVQD (reference sequence).

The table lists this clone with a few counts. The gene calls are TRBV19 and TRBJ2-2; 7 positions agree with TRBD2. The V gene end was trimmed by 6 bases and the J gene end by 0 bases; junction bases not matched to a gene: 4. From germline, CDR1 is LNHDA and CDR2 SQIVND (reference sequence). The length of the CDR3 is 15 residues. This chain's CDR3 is CASSPRGANTGELFF. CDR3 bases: TGTGCCAGTAGCCCCCGGGGGGCGAACACCGGGGAGCTGTTTTTT.

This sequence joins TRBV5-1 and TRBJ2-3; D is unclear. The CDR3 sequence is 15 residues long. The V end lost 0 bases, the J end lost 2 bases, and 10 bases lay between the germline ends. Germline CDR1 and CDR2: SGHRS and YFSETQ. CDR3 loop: CASSLGQQNTDTQYF. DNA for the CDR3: TGCGCCAGCAGCTTGGGGCAACAGAACACAGATACGCAGTATTTT.

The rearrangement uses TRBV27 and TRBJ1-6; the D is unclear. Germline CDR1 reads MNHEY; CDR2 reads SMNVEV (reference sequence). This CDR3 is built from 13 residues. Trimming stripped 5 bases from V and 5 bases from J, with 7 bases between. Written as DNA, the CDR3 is TGTGCCAGCAGTGACAACGATAATTCACCCCTCCACTTT. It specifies CASSDNDNSPLHF.

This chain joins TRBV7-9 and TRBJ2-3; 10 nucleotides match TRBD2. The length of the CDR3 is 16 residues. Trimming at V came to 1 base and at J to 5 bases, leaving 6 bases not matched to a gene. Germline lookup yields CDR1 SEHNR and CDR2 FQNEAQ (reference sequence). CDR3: CASSLERLAGVDTQYF. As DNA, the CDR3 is TGTGCCAGCAGCTTAGAGAGGCTAGCGGGGGTAGATACGCAGTATTTT. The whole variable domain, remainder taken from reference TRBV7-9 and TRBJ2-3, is DTGVSQNPRHKITKRGQNVTFRCDPISEHNRLYWYRQTLGQGPEFLTYFQNEAQLEKSRLLSDRFSAERPKGSFSTLEIQRTEQGDSAMYLCASSLERLAGVDTQYFGPGTRLTVL.